This TCR beta chain was sequenced for a study of PD-L1 blockade in urothelial cancer. In the study overall: Treatment start was followed by blood analysis at 3 weeks (second dose) and again at 6 weeks. T cell content in blood samples showed a median of around 140,000.

The time point denotes: peripheral blood 6 weeks after treatment start. Samples were collected from each patient before treatment and during treatment. Each patient gave between 1 and 8 of them in total. This clone has just one count. Its antigen is undetermined. Whole-study results and caveats: Lower than median blood TCR clonality before treatment predicted better survival.

The CDR3 consists of 15 residues. Germline values: CDR1 MDHEN, CDR2 SYDVKM. Trimming took 6 bases from V and 4 from J, leaving 18 bases between them. Assay used: immunoSEQ multiplex PCR; TCRdb lists only in-frame clones, some missing. The profile shows around 46,000 clones, 88% of them singletons. This chain joins TRBV28 and TRBJ1-2, with D perhaps TRBD1 (6 bases). Sequencing used PBMCs, obtained around atezolizumab (anti-PD-L1) treatment. The sequence derives from a man between 60 and 70 years old with urothelial cancer. The DNA of the CDR3 is TGTGCCAGCAGACCCAGGGACCGGGGGGCCTATGGCTACACCTTC. Translated: CASRPRDRGAYGYTF.